What follows are 5 T cell receptor beta chains derived from one specimen sequenced in a study of cytomegalovirus exposure and HLA in healthy donors. 60 Vbeta and 13 Jbeta primers were used in PCR. The data were produced by immunoSEQ multiplex PCR, yet TCRdb's version contains in-frame clones alone and is incomplete. The table lists some 140,000 clones, approximately 79% of them singletons. The sample consisted of PBMCs. Receptor source: a man aged 45-65 years in good health and CMV-seropositive.

The V gene is TRBV14, the J gene TRBJ2-7; perhaps TRBD1 as D (6 bases). This CDR3 comprises 13 residues. Germline lookup yields CDR1 SGHDN and CDR2 FVKESK. The V end was cut by 4 bases, the J end by 1 base, with 8 bases between. The DNA of the CDR3 is TGTGCCAGCAGCCTTCAGGGGTCCTACGAGCAGTACTTC. Translated: CASSLQGSYEQYF.

The genes are TRBV19 and TRBJ1-3; maybe TRBD1 (6 bases). This CDR3 region has 16 residues. Deletions cut 4 bases from V and 0 bases from J, with 13 bases between. From germline, CDR1 is LNHDA and CDR2 SQIVND (reference sequence). The CDR3 spells CASSSPGHRSGNTIYF. The CDR3 bases are TGTGCCAGTAGTAGTCCGGGACATCGCTCTGGAAACACCATATATTTT.

This clone has just one count. V is TRBV5-1 and J is TRBJ2-7, with unresolved D. Germline lookup yields CDR1 SGHRS and CDR2 YFSETQ. This CDR3 spans 13 amino acids. V was pared by 6 bases and J by 0 bases, with 10 bases between. The DNA for the CDR3 is TGCGCCAGCACCCCCCTCGGCTCCTACGAGCAGTACTTC. Amino acids: CASTPLGSYEQYF.

The rearrangement joins TRBV2 to TRBJ1-2, with 9 nucleotides matching TRBD1. V dropped 11 bases and J dropped 4; count of bases not matched to a gene: 8. CDR3 length: 13 residues. CDR1 and CDR2 from the germline V gene are SNHLY and FYNNEI. CDR3 residues: CADSGTGSYGYTF. In nucleotides, the CDR3 is TGTGCCGACTCCGGGACAGGGTCCTATGGCTACACCTTC.

This chain uses TRBV5-1 with TRBJ2-1; the match to TRBD2 covers 7 bases. In germline, CDR1 is SGHRS, CDR2 YFSETQ. The trim removed 2 bases at V and 4 bases at J, leaving 9 bases unmatched. CDR3 length: 16 residues. The CDR3 nucleotides read TGCGCCAGCAGCTTATCAATTAGCGGGTTTTACAATGAGCAGTTCTTC. Its translation: CASSLSISGFYNEQFF. Full variable domain (rest looked up from reference TRBV5-1 and TRBJ2-1): KAGVTQTPRYLIKTRGQQVTLSCSPISGHRSVSWYQQTPGQGLQFLFEYFSETQRNKGNFPGRFSGRQFSNSRSEMNVSTLELGDSALYLCASSLSISGFYNEQFFGPGTRLTVL.